This T cell receptor beta chain was profiled in a study of breast tumors, draining lymph nodes, adjacent tissues. The study's findings and limits: The data were judged consistent with most tumor T cells coming from lymph node and expanding in tumor. Luminal-like breast cancer showed significantly greater tumor-nontumor repertoire similarity than basal-like breast cancer did. Compared with lymph nodes, tumors were less diverse; compared with nontumor tissue, more. That most tumor T cells come from lymph nodes remained unproven.

CDR1 and CDR2 (germline): SGHAT, FQNNGV. V shed 2 bases and J shed 4 bases, with 21 bases lying between them. The CDR3 spans 18 residues. Points on this clonotype: As yet, its antigen is unknown. With a much larger clone just one base away, this may be a read error.

Samples came from axillary lymph nodes draining the breast cancer. TCRdb reprocessed the multiplex PCR reads via MiXCR and lists one record per CDR3 protein. The sample contains approximately 170,000 distinct CDR3 sequences, 25% to 40% of which appear only once. Sample: axillary lymph node tissue. The chain combines TRBV11-2 with TRBJ2-1, with D perhaps TRBD2 (6 bases). This TCR derives from a female donor with breast cancer. Some clones in this sample may be carry-over from other donors' samples. CDR3 in amino acids: CASSLSSTTGSLYNEQFF. The CDR3 DNA is TGTGCCAGCAGCTTATCATCGACTACCGGGAGCTTATACAATGAGCAGTTCTTC.